Listed here are 3 T cell receptor beta chains from one sample, sequenced in a study of glioma-infiltrating T cells after dendritic cell vaccination. Time point denoted: after dendritic cell vaccination, including at tumor progression/relapse. Assay: immunoSEQ multiplex PCR; the TCRdb copy retains only in-frame clones and omits some. The sample holds 100,000 or so clones, about 90% seen once. Sample: blood, taken after dendritic cell vaccination. The receptors shown here come from a human donor with glioblastoma.

The gene calls are TRBV5-1 and TRBJ2-2; 13 bases agree with TRBD2. Germline-derived CDR1 and CDR2 are SGHRS and YFSETQ. V was pared by 4 bases and J by 4 bases, with 4 bases of the junction left unmatched. The CDR3 runs to 16 residues. The CDR3 DNA follows: TGCGCCAGCAGCCTGACTAGCGGGGGGCTCACCGGGGAGCTGTTTTTT. Translated, it gives CASSLTSGGLTGELFF.

V is TRBV5-1 and J is TRBJ2-5; 10 nucleotides match TRBD2. In germline, CDR1 is SGHRS, CDR2 YFSETQ. The CDR3 contains 15 residues. Germline trimming cut 3 bases from V and 2 bases from J; bases unmatched to any gene: 4. CDR3 region: CASSSLAGAQETQYF. DNA of the CDR3: TGCGCCAGCAGCTCCCTAGCGGGGGCACAAGAGACCCAGTACTTC.

The CDR3 region has the DNA TGTGCCAGTAGTATAGAAGCTAGCACAGATACGCAGTATTTT. Residues: CASSIEASTDTQYF. The chain has TRBV19 and TRBJ2-3; D gene unclear. Trimming cost V 0 bases and J 0 bases, with 4 bases left between them. Germline V gives CDR1 LNHDA, CDR2 SQIVND (reference sequence). This CDR3 has 14 amino acids. The complete variable domain, with remaining parts taken from reference TRBV19 and TRBJ2-3, reads DGGITQSPKYLFRKEGQNVTLSCEQNLNHDAMYWYRQDPGQGLRLIYYSQIVNDFQKGDIAEGYSVSREKKESFPLTVTSAQKNPTAFYLCASSIEASTDTQYFGPGTRLTVL.